This TCR beta chain originates from a study of blood T cell repertoires in COVID-19. Looking at the study overall: Sample material is recorded as cDNA or gDNA derived from T cells, B-cell-depleted T cells, or PBMCs.

The table came from immunoSEQ multiplex PCR; TCRdb's copy has only in-frame clones and leaves some out. This table holds about 390,000 clones, around 87% found once. The source material was peripheral blood. The receptor's source is a woman aged 55 to 70 with COVID-19, enrolled during active disease.

Written as DNA, the CDR3 is TGCGCCAGCAGAGAGACAGGGGAAATTTCGTCTGGCTACACCTTC. Its translation: CASRETGEISSGYTF. This rearrangement joins TRBV5-1 to TRBJ1-2; 8 bases are a match to TRBD1. This CDR3 comprises 15 residues. CDR1 is SGHRS and CDR2 is YFSETQ in the germline V gene. After removal of 5 bases from V and 7 bases from J, the junction contained 13 bases not matched to a gene.